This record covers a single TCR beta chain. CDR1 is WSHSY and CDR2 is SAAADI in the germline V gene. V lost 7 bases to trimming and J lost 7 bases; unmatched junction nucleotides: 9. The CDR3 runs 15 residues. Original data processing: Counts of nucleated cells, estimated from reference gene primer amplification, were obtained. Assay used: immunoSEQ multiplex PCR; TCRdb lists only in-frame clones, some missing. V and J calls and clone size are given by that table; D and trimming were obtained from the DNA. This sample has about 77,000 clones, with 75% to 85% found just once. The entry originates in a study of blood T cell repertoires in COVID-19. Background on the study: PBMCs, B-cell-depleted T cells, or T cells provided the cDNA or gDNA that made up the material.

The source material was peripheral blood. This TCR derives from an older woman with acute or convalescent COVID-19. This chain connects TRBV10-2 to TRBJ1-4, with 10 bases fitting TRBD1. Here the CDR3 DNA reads TGCGCCAGCAATTCCGGGACAGGGGAGGGTGAAAAACTGTTTTTT. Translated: CASNSGTGEGEKLFF.